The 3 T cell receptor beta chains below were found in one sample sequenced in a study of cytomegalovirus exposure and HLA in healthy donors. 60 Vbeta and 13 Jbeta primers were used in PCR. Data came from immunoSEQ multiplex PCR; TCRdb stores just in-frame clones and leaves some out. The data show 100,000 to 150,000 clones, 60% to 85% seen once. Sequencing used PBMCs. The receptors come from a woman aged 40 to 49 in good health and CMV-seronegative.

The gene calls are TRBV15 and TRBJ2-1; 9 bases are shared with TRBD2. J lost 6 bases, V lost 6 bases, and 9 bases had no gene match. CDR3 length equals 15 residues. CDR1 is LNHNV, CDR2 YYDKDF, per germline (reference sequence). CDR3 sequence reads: CATRKTSGGPNEQFF. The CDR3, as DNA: TGTGCCACCAGGAAGACTAGCGGAGGACCCAATGAGCAGTTCTTC.

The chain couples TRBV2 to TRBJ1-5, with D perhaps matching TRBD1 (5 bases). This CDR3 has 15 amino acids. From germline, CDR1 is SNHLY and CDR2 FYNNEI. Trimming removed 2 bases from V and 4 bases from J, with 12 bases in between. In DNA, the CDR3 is TGTGCCAGCAGTGAACGATCCAGGGCAAATCAGCCCCAGCATTTT. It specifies CASSERSRANQPQHF.

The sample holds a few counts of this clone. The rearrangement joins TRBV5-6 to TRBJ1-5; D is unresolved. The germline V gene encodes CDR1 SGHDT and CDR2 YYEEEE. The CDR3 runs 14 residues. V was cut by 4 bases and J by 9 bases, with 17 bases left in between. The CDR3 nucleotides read TGTGCCAGCAGCCAACGTGCGAGGGCTTCGCCCCAGCATTTT. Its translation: CASSQRARASPQHF.